This paragraph reports one T cell receptor (beta chain). Its antigen remains unidentified. No quality values exist for individual bases; no much larger clone is one base distant. The library was produced with 5' RACE. Sequencing relied on an Illumina MiSeq. TCRdb trimmed the raw reads at Q25, called clones with MiXCR and kept productive beta chains. Duplicate CDR3 protein sequences are folded into a single record with the most common DNA and genes. Present in this sample are about 48,000 distinct CDR3 sequences, over 15% of which were seen just once. Jointly, the top ten make up 2.8% of the sample. This sample stems from a study of chronic HIV infection and antiretroviral therapy (dated by TCRdb to the mid-2010s). CDR1 SNHLY and CDR2 FYNNEI are derived from the germline V gene. The CDR3 contains 15 residues, cysteine and phenylalanine counted. Only the CDR3 region is kept as DNA, spanning 45 bases read in frame from base 1.

Sample: peripheral blood. The source of this sequence is an adult who had HIV and had not received antiretroviral therapy, or was an uninfected healthy control (not recorded which). The chain uses TRBV2 and TRBJ2-3, and 7 junction bases match TRBD2. The CDR3 reads CAVRMRRERIDTQYF. In nucleotide form, the sequence is TGTGCTGTAAGAATGCGGCGGGAGAGGATAGATACGCAGTATTTT.